A selection of T cell receptor beta chains follows, all from one sample in a study of graft-versus-host responses after intestinal transplantation. TCRdb's table, derived via immunoSEQ multiplex PCR, lists solely in-frame clones and lacks some. Among 75,000 to 100,000 clones listed, over 80% were seen once. These receptors lack a known antigen. This sample comprised unstimulated CD8+ T cells sorted from spleen or lymph node cells, obtained before intestinal transplant. All receptors derive from a human donor who received an intestinal transplant. Both conserved end residues are part of each CDR3. The D gene is left open where the match is weak. Clone size, where shown, is once, few, many, or a class for clones that have expanded.

d_call j_call clone_size v_call cdr3_nt cdr3_aa
. TRBJ2-6 . TRBV7-9 TGTGCCAGCAGCAAAAATCCGGGACTTGAGTACTCTGGGGCCAACGTCCTGACTTTC CASSKNPGLEYSGANVLTF
TRBD2 TRBJ2-7 . TRBV7-6 TGTGCCAGCAGCCGAACCACCGGACTAGCGGAATACGAGCAGTACTTC CASSRTTGLAEYEQYF
TRBD1 TRBJ2-2 . TRBV9 TGTGCCAGCAGCGTAGCTCCCGGGACAGTTAACACCGGGGAGCTGTTTTTT CASSVAPGTVNTGELFF
. TRBJ1-1 . TRBV19 TGTGCCAGTAGTCTCTCAGAGGGGAGGACTGAAGCTTTCTTT CASSLSEGRTEAFF
. TRBJ2-2 . TRBV5-4 TGTGCCAGCAGCTTGTGGGACTCTCCGGGGGAGCTGTTTTTT CASSLWDSPGELFF
. TRBJ1-2 . TRBV19 TGTGCCAGTACCACTCTGGAACAGGGAGTTGCCTATGGCTACACCTTC CASTTLEQGVAYGYTF
TRBD2 TRBJ2-5 . TRBV7-2 TGTGCCAGCAGCTTATTTCAGCGGGAGATCCAAGAGACCCAGTACTTC CASSLFQREIQETQYF
TRBD2 TRBJ2-7 . TRBV11-2 TGTGCCAGCAGCGCACTAGCGGGGGCCTACGAGCAGTACTTC CASSALAGAYEQYF
. TRBJ1-2 . TRBV6-5 TGTGCCAGCAGTTACTTCGTGGACAGCTCCTATGGCTACACCTTC CASSYFVDSSYGYTF
. TRBJ2-3 once TRBV2 TGTGCCAGCAGTCTCGGGGGTACTTCTAGCACAGATACGCAGTATTTT CASSLGGTSSTDTQYF
. TRBJ2-7 . TRBV4-2 TGTGCCAGCAGCCAAGGGCTAGCCGGCGAGCAGTACTTC CASSQGLAGEQYF
. TRBJ2-5 . TRBV11-2 TGTGCCAGCAGCCCCCCTGGTGGGGCCGGGCAACAGACCCAGTACTTC CASSPPGGAGQQTQYF
. TRBJ1-1 . TRBV4-1 TGCGCCAGCAGCCAAGGCTTTATCGGGGTTGAAGCTTTCTTT CASSQGFIGVEAFF
. TRBJ2-7 . TRBV15 TGTGCCACCAGCAGAGATTTCGGGTCCGAGCAGTACTTC CATSRDFGSEQYF
. TRBJ2-1 . TRBV9 TGTGCCAGCAGCGTAGCTGGGAGAAATGAGCAGTTCTTC CASSVAGRNEQFF
TRBD1 TRBJ2-5 . TRBV6-1 TGTGCCAGCAGTGAGAGGGACAGGGTTTTCTTTGAGACCCAGTACTTC CASSERDRVFFETQYF
. TRBJ1-6 once TRBV7-2 TGTGCCAGCAGCTTAGGTGTAGGAGGTTCACCCCTCCACTTT CASSLGVGGSPLHF
TRBD2 TRBJ2-1 . TRBV4-1 TGCGCCAGCAGCCAAATTACTTTGTCTAGCGGGAACTACAATGAGCAGTTCTTC CASSQITLSSGNYNEQFF
. TRBJ2-7 . TRBV10-1 TGCGCCAGCAGTGACGGGAACGCCTACGAGCAGTACTTC CASSDGNAYEQYF
TRBD2 TRBJ2-3 . TRBV6-1 TGTGCCAGCAGTGAACGTTGGGAGCGGGGAGGGGCAGATACGCAGTATTTT CASSERWERGGADTQYF
. TRBJ1-2 . TRBV29-1 TGCAGCGTTGAAGGCCCCCTAAGGGGCAGGGAAACTAACTATGGCTACACCTTC CSVEGPLRGRETNYGYTF
TRBD2 TRBJ2-5 . TRBV7-7 TGTGCCAGCAGCTTAGAGGGTATTCTAGCGGGAGAAGAGACCCAGTACTTC CASSLEGILAGEETQYF
TRBD2 TRBJ2-3 once TRBV19 TGTGCCAGCGGGACTATTCTCCGAGATACGCAGTATTTT CASGTILRDTQYF
TRBD1 TRBJ1-2 . TRBV29-1 TGCAGCGTGGGACAGGGAGAAGGCTACACCTTC CSVGQGEGYTF
. TRBJ2-7 . TRBV6-5 TGTGCCAGCAGTCCCGGACAGTCCCCCTCCTACGAGCAGTACTTC CASSPGQSPSYEQYF
TRBD2 TRBJ2-4 . TRBV29-1 TGCAGCGTCCGCGGGGGGGCGACCAAAAACATTCAGTACTTC CSVRGGATKNIQYF
. TRBJ2-7 . TRBV7-9 TGTGCCAGCAGCATACAACCGGGACAACTCGAGCAGTACTTC CASSIQPGQLEQYF
. TRBJ2-7 . TRBV6-1 TGTGCCAGCAGTGAACTGGGCAATATTAGATACGAGCAGTACTTC CASSELGNIRYEQYF
. TRBJ2-3 . TRBV25-1 TGTGCCAGCTCCCCAGTGTCAAATACGCAGTATTTT CASSPVSNTQYF
. TRBJ2-1 . TRBV5-5 TGTGCCAGCAGCTTCTTATCCGGTCACTACAATGAGCAGTTCTTC CASSFLSGHYNEQFF
TRBD2 TRBJ2-1 . TRBV4-1 TGCGCCAGCAGCCAAGACCGGGGGGGGGATAATGAGCAGTTCTTC CASSQDRGGDNEQFF
TRBD2 TRBJ2-5 . TRBV11-2 TGTGCCAGCAGCGGGCTGGGGACTACTGGAGAGACCCAGTACTTC CASSGLGTTGETQYF
. TRBJ2-1 . TRBV6-1 TGTGCCAGCTTGTCCACAGGGCTTAATGAGCAGTTCTTC CASLSTGLNEQFF
TRBD1 TRBJ1-3 once TRBV7-3 TGTGCCAGCAGCCTAACAGGGGCAGGAAACACCATATATTTT CASSLTGAGNTIYF
TRBD2 TRBJ2-5 . TRBV7-2 TGTGCCAGCAGCCTAAGGGTAGCGGGGGAGACCCAGTACTTC CASSLRVAGETQYF
. TRBJ1-5 . TRBV19 TGTGCCAGTAGTATAGCCGCAGGGGTGATTCAGCCCCAGCATTTT CASSIAAGVIQPQHF
. TRBJ1-4 few TRBV19 TGTGCCAGTAGTATGGAGCCGACGTTTCGTGAAAAACTGTTTTTT CASSMEPTFREKLFF
TRBD1 TRBJ1-4 . TRBV30 TGTGCCTGGTCCCAGGGGGCAGGCGGTGAAAAACTGTTTTTT CAWSQGAGGEKLFF